The rows below give T cell receptor beta chains drawn from one sample of a study of Graves' ophthalmopathy and Graves' hyperthyroidism. MiXCR, run by TCRdb on the multiplex PCR reads, gives a single entry per CDR3 protein. The sample shows 900,000 to 1,200,000 distinct CDR3 sequences, 35% to 40% of them seen only once. Specimen: peripheral blood or thyroid tissue (not recorded which). Every receptor here comes from an adult man with Graves' hyperthyroidism. Each CDR3 is given with its conserved first and last residue. A D gene is named only where the DNA matches it firmly. Clone sizes are given selectively: once, few, many, or a class where the clone is expanded.

j_gene | d_gene | abundance | v_gene | CDR3nt | CDR3aa
TRBJ2-7 | TRBD1 | . | TRBV15 | TGTGCCACCAGCAGCCCGGACAGGGCGGGCGAGCAGTACTTC | CATSSPDRAGEQYF
TRBJ2-7 | TRBD2 | . | TRBV7-9 | TGTGCCAGCAGCTTAGGGGCGGGGATTAGCGGGAGTCGAGAGCAGTACTTC | CASSLGAGISGSREQYF
TRBJ2-2 | . | . | TRBV29-1 | TGCAGCGTTGCAGGAATATACACCGGGGAGCTGTTTTTT | CSVAGIYTGELFF
TRBJ2-7 | . | few | TRBV9 | TGTGCCAGCAGTGGCGGACTAAGGTCGGTTGAGCAGTACTTC | CASSGGLRSVEQYF
TRBJ2-5 | . | . | TRBV24-1 | TGTGCCACCAGTGATTCGAGAGGGACATTGGCAGAGACCCAGTACTTC | CATSDSRGTLAETQYF
TRBJ2-1 | . | . | TRBV29-1 | TGCAGCGTTGAAGATGTCAGCAATGAGCAGTTCTTC | CSVEDVSNEQFF
TRBJ2-5 | . | . | TRBV20-1 | TGCAGTGCTAGAGGAGGACAGACCCAGTACTTC | CSARGGQTQYF
TRBJ2-5 | . | few | TRBV9 | TGTGCCAGCAGCCCCTCTGAGGCGGCGGAGACCCAGTACTTC | CASSPSEAAETQYF
TRBJ1-1 | . | many | TRBV7-6 | TGTGCCAGCAGCTTAGTTGGGAGGGACCCTCGTCGCCTTAACACTGAAGCTTTCTTT | CASSLVGRDPRRLNTEAFF
TRBJ2-7 | . | many | TRBV7-9 | TGTGCCAGCAGCTCCACCCGTGGCGAGCAGTACTTC | CASSSTRGEQYF
TRBJ1-6 | . | . | TRBV25-1 | TGTGCCAGCAGTGAATCGTGGGCACCCCTCCACTTT | CASSESWAPLHF
TRBJ1-3 | . | . | TRBV6-6 | TGTGCCAGCAGTTATCGTCAGGGTTATTCTCGCTCTGGAAACACCATATATTTT | CASSYRQGYSRSGNTIYF
TRBJ1-6 | TRBD1 | many | TRBV10-2 | TGCGCCAGCAGTAAACAGGGGCCCAATTCACCCCTCCACTTT | CASSKQGPNSPLHF
TRBJ2-7 | . | many | TRBV10-3 | TGTGCCATCAGTGAAAGGGAAGCGGCATCCTACGAGCAGTACTTC | CAISEREAASYEQYF
TRBJ2-2 | TRBD2 | . | TRBV5-6 | TGTGCCAGCAGCCTGGGACTAGCGGGAGAAGCCGGGGAGCTGTTTTTT | CASSLGLAGEAGELFF
TRBJ1-5 | . | many | TRBV19 | TGTGCCAGTAGTATTCAAACCGGGACGGTCCAGCATTTT | CASSIQTGTVQHF
TRBJ1-2 | . | . | TRBV4-1 | TGCGCCAGCAACGGGGTATACAGCCGAACTTCTAACTATGGCTACACCTTC | CASNGVYSRTSNYGYTF
TRBJ1-5 | . | . | TRBV24-1 | TGTGCCACCAGTGATACGGGTTTTCAGCCCCAGCATTTT | CATSDTGFQPQHF
TRBJ2-7 | . | few | TRBV4-3 | TGCGCCAGCAGCCAAGATAGACCTCCCGGCAGCGAGCAGTACTTC | CASSQDRPPGSEQYF
TRBJ1-3 | . | . | TRBV7-2 | TGTGCCAGCAGCTTAGCTCCCCACTCTGGAAACACCATATATTTT | CASSLAPHSGNTIYF
TRBJ1-6 | . | many | TRBV7-8 | TGTGCCAGCAGCTTAGAACGGGGCGTAGGATCACCCCTCCACTTT | CASSLERGVGSPLHF
TRBJ1-1 | . | many | TRBV29-1 | TGCAGCGTTGGGCGAGCAGGGGAAGCTTTCTTT | CSVGRAGEAFF
TRBJ2-5 | . | many | TRBV12-3/TRBV12-4 | TGTGCCAGCAGTTTCAAAGAGAAAGAGACCCAGTACTTC | CASSFKEKETQYF
TRBJ2-5 | . | . | TRBV7-3 | TGTGCCAGCAGCTTAATCAGCGGGCAAGAGACCCAGTACTTC | CASSLISGQETQYF
TRBJ1-1 | . | . | TRBV29-1 | TGCAGTGCAGAAGGACAGCCACAATCTGGAGCTTTCTTT | CSAEGQPQSGAFF
TRBJ2-6 | . | many | TRBV7-9 | TGTGCCAGCACCACCGACAGGCCCCAAATCTCTGGGGCCAACGTCCTGACTTTC | CASTTDRPQISGANVLTF
TRBJ2-5 | . | few | TRBV18 | TGTGCCAGCTCGCCAACATTGCTGGAAGAGACCCAGTACTTC | CASSPTLLEETQYF
TRBJ2-5 | TRBD2 | . | TRBV2 | TGTGCCAGCAGTGAAGCTGTCCTAGCGGGAGCAGGGACCCAGTACTTC | CASSEAVLAGAGTQYF
TRBJ2-7 | TRBD2 | . | TRBV6-6 | TGTGCCAGCAGTGCCCGGGGGGGGCGGTACGAGCAGTACTTC | CASSARGGRYEQYF
TRBJ2-7 | TRBD2 | . | TRBV7-2 | TGTGCCAGCAGCTTACGGGGGGAACGAGGTCGGCAGTACTTC | CASSLRGERGRQYF
TRBJ1-6 | . | many | TRBV7-2 | TGTGCCAGCAGCTTGGACCCGGGACCGAATAATTCACCCCTCCACTTT | CASSLDPGPNNSPLHF
TRBJ2-5 | . | few | TRBV12-3/TRBV12-4 | TGTGCCAGCAGTTTTCCTTCAGGGGGGGAGACCCAGTACTTC | CASSFPSGGETQYF
TRBJ1-5 | . | few | TRBV29-1 | TGCAGCGTTGTCTTCGAGCAAATGCAGCCCCAGCATTTT | CSVVFEQMQPQHF
TRBJ2-7 | . | many | TRBV11-2 | TGTGCCAGCAGCTTACAGTCCGACTCCTACGAGCAGTACTTC | CASSLQSDSYEQYF
TRBJ2-6 | . | . | TRBV10-2 | TGCGCCAGCAGCCAAGACCGGGGTAGGTACGGGGCCAACGTCCTGACTTTC | CASSQDRGRYGANVLTF
TRBJ2-7 | TRBD2 | . | TRBV5-4 | TGTGCCAGCAGCTTGGCCGGCCTAGCGGGAGATCTGTACTTC | CASSLAGLAGDLYF
TRBJ2-5 | TRBD2 | . | TRBV24-1 | TGTGCCACCAGTGATCCCTTAGATAGCGGGAGGCTCGAAGAGACCCAGTACTTC | CATSDPLDSGRLEETQYF
TRBJ1-2 | . | . | TRBV25-1 | TGTGCCAGCAGTTTCTCCGGGACTGGGGACTATGGCTACACCTTC | CASSFSGTGDYGYTF
TRBJ1-2 | TRBD1 | few | TRBV13 | TGTGCCAGCAGCTTTAAGGGGGCTTACTATGGCTACACCTTC | CASSFKGAYYGYTF
TRBJ1-1 | TRBD1 | many | TRBV5-1 | TGCGCCAGCAGCTTGAAGAGGGGACAGGGTCGAGCTTTCTTT | CASSLKRGQGRAFF
TRBJ1-4 | . | few | TRBV20-1 | TGCAGTGCTAGAGGACAGCCCACTAATGAAAAACTGTTTTTT | CSARGQPTNEKLFF
TRBJ1-1 | . | few | TRBV29-1 | TGCAGCGTTTCTGGAGGGACCAAAGCTTTCTTT | CSVSGGTKAFF
TRBJ1-1 | TRBD1 | few | TRBV6-5 | TGTGCCAGCAGTTACCTCGGGACAGGGATCGTGTCTGCTGAAGCTTTCTTT | CASSYLGTGIVSAEAFF
TRBJ2-2 | . | many | TRBV10-3 | TGTGCCATCAGTCCAACAGCGGGCACGAACACCGGGGAGCTGTTTTTT | CAISPTAGTNTGELFF
TRBJ1-2 | . | . | TRBV24-1 | TGTGCCACCAGTGACCGGGACAACAACTATGGCTACACCTTC | CATSDRDNNYGYTF
TRBJ1-1 | . | . | TRBV5-1 | TGCGCCAGCAGCACGGGGGGGCTCAACACTGAAGCTTTCTTT | CASSTGGLNTEAFF
TRBJ2-5 | . | . | TRBV20-1 | TGCAGTGCAATCATCACAGGGCCTTCAGGGACCCAGTACTTC | CSAIITGPSGTQYF
TRBJ2-7 | . | . | TRBV20-1 | TGCAGTGCTCTCTCCTCCTACGAGCAGTACTTC | CSALSSYEQYF
TRBJ2-7 | . | . | TRBV11-2 | TGTGCCAGCAGCTCCCCCGGGATACATTACGAGCAGTACTTC | CASSSPGIHYEQYF
TRBJ2-2 | TRBD1 | many | TRBV10-3 | TGTGCCATCAGTGAAGGACAGGGGGCGACCGGGGAGCTGTTTTTT | CAISEGQGATGELFF
TRBJ1-3 | TRBD1 | many | TRBV20-1 | TGCAGTGCTAGACGGACAGGGATTGGAAACACCATATATTTT | CSARRTGIGNTIYF